Here is one T cell receptor (beta chain) with its context. Antigen unknown. The data stem from a study of early T cells in non-severe SARS-CoV-2 infection. Study information: Unsorted whole blood bulk RNA was sequenced, with unpaired chains. Study-wide results and limits: The VDJdb matching leaned toward anti-spike CD8 responses and overlooked private and CD4 specificities.

Individual cDNA molecules were tagged with unique molecular identifiers. TCRdb used MiXCR to reprocess the 5' RACE reads, holding one entry per CDR3 protein. Seen here are roughly 50,000 distinct CDR3 sequences, around 10% observed once, and the top ten hold 7.5% to 9%. Germline V CDR1 and CDR2: SSHAT, FNYEAQ (reference sequence). The CDR3 spans 15 residues. J lost 4 bases, V lost 5 bases, and 8 bases had no gene match. The clonotype was recovered from an adult who was a healthcare worker with PCR-confirmed SARS-CoV-2 infection or an uninfected control (not recorded which). The chain carries TRBV7-7 and TRBJ2-1; 7 positions match TRBD2. Sequencing input: whole blood. The CDR3 nucleotides are TGTGCCAGCAGCCCCCGGGGGGTGTCGTACAATGAGCAGTTCTTC. Translation gives CASSPRGVSYNEQFF. The full variable domain, in which reference TRBV7-7 and TRBJ2-1 provide the parts outside the CDR3, is GAGVSQSPRYKVTKRGQDVTLRCDPISSHATLYWYQQALGQGPEFLTYFNYEAQPDKSGLPSDRFSAERPEGSISTLTIQRTEQRDSAMYRCASSPRGVSYNEQFFGPGTRLTVL.